This TCR beta chain was documented in a study of shared clonotypes between healthy human individuals. Study overall: Donors had three CD4 naive, three CD4 memory, two CD8 naive and one CD8 memory plate apiece.

The data were produced by immunoSEQ multiplex PCR, yet TCRdb's version contains in-frame clones alone and is incomplete. Of about 1.5 million clones in the sample, approximately 98% are singletons; the top ten hold less than 0.55%. V was pared by 5 bases and J by 1 base, with 8 bases of the junction left unmatched. The CDR3 consists of 17 residues. Per the germline V gene, CDR1 is SGHRS and CDR2 is YFSETQ. Points on this clone: Antigen unknown.

Findings and limits, study-wide: A reduction in generation probabilities was seen for non-shared clonotypes relative to those shared by all four donors.

The receptor was isolated from a man under 40 in good health. V and J are TRBV5-1 and TRBJ2-2, with TRBD2 identical over 10 bases. Sequencing input: naive CD4+ T cells sorted from blood. Subset meaning: CD45RA+ positively selected. CDR3 sequence reads: CASSPTGTSVNTGELFF. CDR3 nucleotide sequence: TGCGCCAGCAGTCCTACCGGGACTAGCGTGAACACCGGGGAGCTGTTTTTT. The variable domain in full, completed from reference TRBV5-1 and TRBJ2-2, reads KAGVTQTPRYLIKTRGQQVTLSCSPISGHRSVSWYQQTPGQGLQFLFEYFSETQRNKGNFPGRFSGRQFSNSRSEMNVSTLELGDSALYLCASSPTGTSVNTGELFFGEGSRLTVL.